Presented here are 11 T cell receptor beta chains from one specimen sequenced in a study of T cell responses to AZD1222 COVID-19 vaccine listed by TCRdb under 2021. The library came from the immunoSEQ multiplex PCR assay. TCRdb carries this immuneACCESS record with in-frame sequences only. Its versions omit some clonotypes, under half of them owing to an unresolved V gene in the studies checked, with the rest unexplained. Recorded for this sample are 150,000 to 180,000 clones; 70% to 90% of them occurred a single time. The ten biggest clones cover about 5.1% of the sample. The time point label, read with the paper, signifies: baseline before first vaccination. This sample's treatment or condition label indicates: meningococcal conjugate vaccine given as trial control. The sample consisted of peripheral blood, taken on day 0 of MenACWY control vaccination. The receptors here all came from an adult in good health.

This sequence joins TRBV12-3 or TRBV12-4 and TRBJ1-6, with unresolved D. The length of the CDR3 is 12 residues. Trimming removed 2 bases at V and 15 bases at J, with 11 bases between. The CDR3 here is CASSLFQRILHF. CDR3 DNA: TGTGCCAGCAGTTTATTCCAGAGAATCCTCCACTTT.

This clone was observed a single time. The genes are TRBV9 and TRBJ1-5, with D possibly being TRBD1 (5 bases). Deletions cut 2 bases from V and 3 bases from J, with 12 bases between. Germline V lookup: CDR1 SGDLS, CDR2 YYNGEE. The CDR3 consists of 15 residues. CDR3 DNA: TGTGCCAGCAGCGTCAACCAGGGAGACAATCAGCCCCAGCATTTT. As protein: CASSVNQGDNQPQHF.

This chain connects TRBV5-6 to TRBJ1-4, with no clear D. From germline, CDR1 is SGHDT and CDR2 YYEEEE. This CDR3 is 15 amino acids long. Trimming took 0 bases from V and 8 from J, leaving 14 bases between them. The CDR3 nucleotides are TGTGCCAGCAGCTTGGTAGGCGGGTCACAGGAAAAACTGTTTTTT. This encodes CASSLVGGSQEKLFF.

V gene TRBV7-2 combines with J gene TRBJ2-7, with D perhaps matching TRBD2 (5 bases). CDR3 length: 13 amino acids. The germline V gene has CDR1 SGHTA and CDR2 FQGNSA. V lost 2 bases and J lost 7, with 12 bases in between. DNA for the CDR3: TGTGCCAGCAGCTTACAGGAGGCGCGAGAGCAGTACTTC. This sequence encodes CASSLQEAREQYF. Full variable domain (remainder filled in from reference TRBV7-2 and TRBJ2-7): GAGVSQSPSNKVTEKGKDVELRCDPISGHTALYWYRQSLGQGLEFLIYFQGNSAPDKSGLPSDRFSAERTGGSVSTLTIQRTQQEDSAVYLCASSLQEAREQYFGPGTRLTVT.

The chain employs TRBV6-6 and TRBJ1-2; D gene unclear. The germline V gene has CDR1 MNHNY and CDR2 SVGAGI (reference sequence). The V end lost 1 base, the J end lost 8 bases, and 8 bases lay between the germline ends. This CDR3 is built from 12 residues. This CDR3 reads CASSYLVGGYTF. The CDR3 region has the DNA TGTGCCAGCAGTTACTTGGTAGGAGGCTACACCTTC.

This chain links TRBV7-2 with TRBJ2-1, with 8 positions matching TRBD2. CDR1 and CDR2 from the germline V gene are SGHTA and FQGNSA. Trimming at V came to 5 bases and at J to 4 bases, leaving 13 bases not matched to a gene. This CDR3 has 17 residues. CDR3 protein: CASSPLAGGSIYNEQFF. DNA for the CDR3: TGTGCCAGCAGCCCTCTTGCGGGGGGCTCAATTTACAATGAGCAGTTCTTC.

CDR3 nucleotides: TGTGCCAGCAGCGTTGCGACTAGCGGCTACAATGAGCAGTTCTTC. Its translation is CASSVATSGYNEQFF. The chain carries TRBV9 and TRBJ2-1; 9 bases line up with TRBD2. CDR3 length equals 15 residues. In germline, CDR1 is SGDLS, CDR2 YYNGEE. V dropped 2 bases and J dropped 3; count of bases not matched to a gene: 3.

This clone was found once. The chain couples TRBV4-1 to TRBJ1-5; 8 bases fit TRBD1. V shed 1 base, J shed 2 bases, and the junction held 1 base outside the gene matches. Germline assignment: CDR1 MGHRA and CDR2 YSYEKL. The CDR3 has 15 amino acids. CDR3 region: CASSQGGQGNQPQHF. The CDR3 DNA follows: TGCGCCAGCAGCCAAGGGGGACAGGGCAATCAGCCCCAGCATTTT.

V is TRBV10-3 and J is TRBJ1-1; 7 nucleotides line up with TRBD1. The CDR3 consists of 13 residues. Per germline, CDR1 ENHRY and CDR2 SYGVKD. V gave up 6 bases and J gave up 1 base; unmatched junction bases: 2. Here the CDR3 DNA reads TGTGCCATCAGCCCAGGGGGGAACACTGAAGCTTTCTTT. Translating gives CAISPGGNTEAFF.

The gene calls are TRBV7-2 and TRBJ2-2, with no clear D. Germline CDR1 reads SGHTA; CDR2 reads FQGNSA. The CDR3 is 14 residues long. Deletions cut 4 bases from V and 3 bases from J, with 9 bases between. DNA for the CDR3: TGTGCCAGCAGCTACCAAATACACACCGGGGAGCTGTTTTTT. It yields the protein CASSYQIHTGELFF. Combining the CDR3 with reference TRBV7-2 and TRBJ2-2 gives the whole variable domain GAGVSQSPSNKVTEKGKDVELRCDPISGHTALYWYRQSLGQGLEFLIYFQGNSAPDKSGLPSDRFSAERTGGSVSTLTIQRTQQEDSAVYLCASSYQIHTGELFFGEGSRLTVL.

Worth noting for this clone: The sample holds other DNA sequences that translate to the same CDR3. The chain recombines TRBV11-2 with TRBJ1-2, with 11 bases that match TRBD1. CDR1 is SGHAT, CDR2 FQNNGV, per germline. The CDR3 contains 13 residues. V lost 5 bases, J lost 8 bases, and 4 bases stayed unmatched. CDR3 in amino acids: CASSPDRGLGYTF. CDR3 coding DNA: TGTGCCAGCAGCCCGGACAGGGGGCTCGGCTACACCTTC.